The 22 T cell receptor beta chains in this list originate from one sample, sequenced in a study of blood T cells in healthy people across ages. Then a second PCR, running roughly 7 to 11 cycles, was carried out with a sample-barcoded 5' primer and a J-beta primer mix. TCRdb reprocessed the 5' RACE reads via MiXCR and lists one record per CDR3 protein. The sample includes over 1,300,000 distinct CDR3 sequences, almost 60% of them seen just once. Sequencing was performed on blood. These receptors were obtained from a man younger than 35 in good health.

The chain combines TRBV10-3 with TRBJ2-2; TRBD2 matches 14 bases. V was pared by 5 bases and J by 4 bases, with 12 bases of the junction left unmatched. Germline lookup yields CDR1 ENHRY and CDR2 SYGVKD. The CDR3 spans 19 residues. Written as DNA, the CDR3 is TGTGCCATCAGTACCACCGGGACTAGCGGGAGTAGAACCACCGGGGAGCTGTTTTTT. This gives the protein CAISTTGTSGSRTTGELFF.

V is TRBV6-2 or TRBV6-3 and J is TRBJ2-2; D is ambiguous. The V gene lost 0 bases and the J gene lost 6 bases, with 5 bases spanning the gap. This CDR3 is 13 amino acids long. CDR1 is MNHEY, CDR2 SVGEGT, per germline. Here the CDR3 reads CASSYSAAGELFF. CDR3 sequence (DNA): TGTGCCAGCAGTTACTCGGCGGCCGGGGAGCTGTTTTTT.

Only a few counts were recorded for this clonotype. The chain combines TRBV6-2 or TRBV6-3 with TRBJ2-7; 7 positions match TRBD1. Trimming took 11 bases from V and 2 from J; bases not matched to a gene: 6. CDR1 MNHEY and CDR2 SVGEGT come from the germline V gene. This CDR3 comprises 12 residues. This CDR3 reads CASTGFTYEQYF. CDR3 in DNA: TGTGCCTCGACAGGGTTTACCTACGAGCAGTACTTC.

This clonotype occurred a few times. V usage is TRBV5-1 and J usage is TRBJ2-4; TRBD2 might be the D (5 bases). Deletions cut 3 bases from V and 7 bases from J, with 20 bases between. CDR1 is SGHRS and CDR2 is YFSETQ in the germline V gene. There are 16 residues in the CDR3. Here the CDR3 reads CASSSHTPGVENIQYF. CDR3 DNA: TGCGCCAGCAGCTCACACACCCCCGGGGTGGAGAACATTCAGTACTTC.

This clonotype was counted a single time. The chain carries TRBV20-1 and TRBJ2-3; 11 nucleotides match TRBD2. Germline V gene lookup returns CDR1 DFQATT and CDR2 SNEGSKA (reference sequence). The V gene end was trimmed by 5 bases and the J gene end by 1 base; junction bases not matched to a gene: 2. The CDR3 length is 14 residues. The CDR3 region has the DNA TGCAGTGCTGTAGCGGGGGGGGGCACAGATACGCAGTATTTT. This translates into CSAVAGGGTDTQYF.

The genes are TRBV15 and TRBJ2-3, with D unclear. Trimming cost V 0 bases and J 1 base, with 8 bases left between them. This CDR3 has 15 amino acids. The germline CDR1 and CDR2 sequences are LNHNV and YYDKDF (reference sequence). The DNA of the CDR3 is TGTGCCACCAGCAGAGACAGAAGCCGCACAGATACGCAGTATTTT. Its translation is CATSRDRSRTDTQYF.

This sequence joins TRBV28 and TRBJ1-5; no clear D gene. Germline V gene lookup returns CDR1 MDHEN and CDR2 SYDVKM. This CDR3 has 18 amino acids. The V and J ends lost 3 bases and 0 bases respectively, with 18 bases between them. For the CDR3, the DNA is TGTGCCAGCAGTTTTTTCTACGGGGTGGATGGTAGCAATCAGCCCCAGCATTTT. It is translated as CASSFFYGVDGSNQPQHF.

As DNA, the CDR3 is TGTGCCACCAGTCCTCCCGTTGGGGTCCCAGCCAAAAACATTCAGTACTTC. This encodes CATSPPVGVPAKNIQYF. This rearrangement joins TRBV15 to TRBJ2-4; D not certain. This CDR3 has 17 amino acids. Trimming cost V 6 bases and J 0 bases, with 18 bases left between them. The germline V gene encodes CDR1 LNHNV and CDR2 YYDKDF (reference sequence). The full variable domain, in which reference TRBV15 and TRBJ2-4 provide the parts outside the CDR3, is DAMVIQNPRYQVTQFGKPVTLSCSQTLNHNVMYWYQQKSSQAPKLLFHYYDKDFNNEADTPDNFQSRRPNTSFCFLDIRSPGLGDTAMYLCATSPPVGVPAKNIQYFGAGTRLSVL.

This clonotype was counted between two and nine times. The genes are TRBV6-1 and TRBJ2-3; D not resolved. V lost 6 bases, J lost 3 bases, and 10 bases lay in between. This CDR3 has 13 residues. Germline V lookup: CDR1 MNHNS, CDR2 SASEGT. The CDR3 region is CASREFGTDTQYF. The CDR3 DNA follows: TGTGCCAGCAGGGAGTTCGGGACAGATACGCAGTATTTT.

This clonotype was recorded only once. The junction shows a germline mismatch at one end, possibly a read error. This chain links TRBV7-9 with TRBJ2-5; 7 bases line up with TRBD2. The DNA end is a closer match to TRBJ2-7, so the J assignment may be wrong. The CDR3 is 15 amino acids. From germline, CDR1 is SEHNR and CDR2 FQNEAQ (reference sequence). Here the CDR3 reads CASSFGTGGSSEQYF. CDR3 sequence (DNA): TGTGCCAGCAGCTTTGGGACGGGAGGTTCCTCCGAGCAGTACTTC.

J is TRBJ1-2 and V is TRBV6-2 or TRBV6-3; TRBD1 aligns across 12 bases. This CDR3 has 14 amino acids. CDR1 and CDR2 from the germline V gene are MNHEY and SVGEGT. The J segment lost 7 bases and the V segment lost 6 bases, leaving 6 bases of the junction unmatched. This chain's CDR3 is CASRRDRGLPGYTF. CDR3 coding DNA: TGTGCCAGCAGAAGGGACAGGGGGCTACCTGGCTACACCTTC.

J is TRBJ2-7 and V is TRBV29-1, with 10 bases that match TRBD1. This CDR3 is built from 13 residues. Germline V CDR1 and CDR2: SQVTM, ANQGSEA. The trim removed 6 bases at V and 7 bases at J, leaving 9 bases unmatched. CDR3 bases: TGCAGCGTGGGCCCCCGGGACAGGGGTGAGCAGTACTTC. Amino acids: CSVGPRDRGEQYF.

The chain links TRBV27 to TRBJ2-1, with 7 bases that match TRBD1. This CDR3 spans 15 amino acids. From germline, CDR1 is MNHEY and CDR2 SMNVEV (reference sequence). With 7 bases clipped from V and 3 bases from J, the junction kept 9 bases outside the gene matches. The CDR3 loop is CASTPTGTVYNEQFF. CDR3 in DNA: TGTGCCAGCACCCCAACCGGGACAGTCTACAATGAGCAGTTCTTC.

The V and J genes are TRBV11-2 and TRBJ2-7; D gene ambiguous. Looked up from germline, CDR1 is SGHAT and CDR2 is FQNNGV. The CDR3 length is 14 residues. Trimming removed 6 bases from V and 2 bases from J, with 14 bases in between. CDR3 loop: CASRYSRATYEQYF. The CDR3 nucleotides are TGTGCCAGCAGATACTCCCGGGCTACCTACGAGCAGTACTTC.

This clonotype was found a few times. This chain connects TRBV4-2 to TRBJ1-5; no firm D call. V was clipped by 4 bases and J by 7 bases, with 14 bases between them. In germline, CDR1 is LGHNA, CDR2 YNFKEQ. CDR3 size: 14 residues. The CDR3 DNA sequence: TGTGCCAGCAGCCCTCTGGTCGGGGAGCAGCCCCAGCATTTT. This encodes CASSPLVGEQPQHF.

The genes are TRBV11-2 and TRBJ2-7, with D possibly called TRBD1 or TRBD2 (5 bases each). TRBJ2-5 explains the end of the DNA better; the J call may be wrong. Germline V lookup: CDR1 SGHAT, CDR2 FQNNGV. There are 15 residues in the CDR3. CDR3 nucleotide sequence: TGTGCCAGCAGCTTAAGGCTAACCGGGGCTGGGACCCAGTACTTC. This encodes CASSLRLTGAGTQYF.

The CDR3: CASGPGTGGNEQYF. Written as DNA, the CDR3 is TGTGCTAGTGGACCCGGGACAGGGGGGAACGAGCAGTACTTC. The genes are TRBV12-5 and TRBJ2-7, with 11 bases fitting TRBD1. CDR1 and CDR2 (germline): LGHNT, FRNRAP. This CDR3 region has 14 residues. The V segment lost 6 bases and the J segment 5 bases; nucleotides outside the gene matches: 6.

This clonotype was seen just once. V usage is TRBV7-2 and J usage is TRBJ1-2, with 8 bases identical to TRBD1. The CDR3 totals 16 residues. Looked up from germline, CDR1 is SGHTA and CDR2 is FQGNSA. Trimming at V came to 4 bases and at J to 6 bases, leaving 13 bases not matched to a gene. CDR3 residues: CASSSSQGAGSNGYTF. DNA of the CDR3: TGTGCCAGCAGCTCAAGTCAGGGGGCGGGATCAAATGGCTACACCTTC. Variable domain in full (rest from reference TRBV7-2 and TRBJ1-2): GAGVSQSPSNKVTEKGKDVELRCDPISGHTALYWYRQSLGQGLEFLIYFQGNSAPDKSGLPSDRFSAERTGGSVSTLTIQRTQQEDSAVYLCASSSSQGAGSNGYTFGSGTRLTVV.

The J gene is TRBJ1-1, the V gene TRBV20-1; D unclear. The CDR3 is made up of 15 amino acids. Trimming removed 4 bases at V and 0 bases at J, with 15 bases between. Germline assignment: CDR1 DFQATT and CDR2 SNEGSKA (reference sequence). The CDR3 DNA reads TGCAGTGCTACACCCACCGGGAGGATGAACACTGAAGCTTTCTTT. Its translation: CSATPTGRMNTEAFF.

This chain connects TRBV4-3 to TRBJ1-1, with TRBD1 as a possible D gene (6 bases). Germline assignment: CDR1 LGHNA and CDR2 YSLEER. The length of the CDR3 is 12 residues. V was cut by 3 bases and J by 8 bases, with 10 bases left in between. The CDR3 spells CASSQVTGEAFF. As DNA, the CDR3 is TGCGCCAGCAGCCAGGTAACAGGGGAAGCTTTCTTT.

Note on this clonotype: The junction departs from the called germline gene at one end, perhaps through a read error. This chain uses TRBV7-7 with TRBJ2-7; a possible D gene is TRBD1 (5 bases). The CDR3 runs 15 residues. Germline CDR1 SSHAT, CDR2 FNYEAQ (reference sequence). CDR3 sequence reads: CASSLTAGKRDEQYF. CDR3 coding DNA: TGTGCTAGCAGCTTAACAGCAGGGAAAAGGGACGAGCAGTACTTC.

V gene TRBV7-6 combines with J gene TRBJ2-5; 7 bases are shared with TRBD2. The tail of the sequence fits TRBJ2-7 better, so the J call may be wrong. The CDR3 loop spans 18 amino acids. Germline V CDR1 and CDR2: SGHVS, FNYEAQ. The CDR3 region is CASSNSREGRAPLGEQYF. CDR3 bases: TGTGCCAGCAGCAACTCTAGGGAGGGCAGGGCTCCCTTGGGCGAGCAGTACTTC.